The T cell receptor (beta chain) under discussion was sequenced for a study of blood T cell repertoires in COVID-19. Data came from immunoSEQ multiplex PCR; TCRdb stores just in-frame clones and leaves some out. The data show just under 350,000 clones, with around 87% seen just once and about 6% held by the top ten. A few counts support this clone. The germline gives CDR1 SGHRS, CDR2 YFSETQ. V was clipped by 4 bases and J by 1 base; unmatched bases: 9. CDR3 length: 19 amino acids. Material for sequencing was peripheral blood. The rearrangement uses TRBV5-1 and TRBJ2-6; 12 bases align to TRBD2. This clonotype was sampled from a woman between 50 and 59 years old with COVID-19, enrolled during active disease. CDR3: CASSALPTSGSSGANVLTF. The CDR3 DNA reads TGCGCCAGCAGCGCCCTCCCGACTAGCGGGAGTTCTGGGGCCAACGTCCTGACTTTC.